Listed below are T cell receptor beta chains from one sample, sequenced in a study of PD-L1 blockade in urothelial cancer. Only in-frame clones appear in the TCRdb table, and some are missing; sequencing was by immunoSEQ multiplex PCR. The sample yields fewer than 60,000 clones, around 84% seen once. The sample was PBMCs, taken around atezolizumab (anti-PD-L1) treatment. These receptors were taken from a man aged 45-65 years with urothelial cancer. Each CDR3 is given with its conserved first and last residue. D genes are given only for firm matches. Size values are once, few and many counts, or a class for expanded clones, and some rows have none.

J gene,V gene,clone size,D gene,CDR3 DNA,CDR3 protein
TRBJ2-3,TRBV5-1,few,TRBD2,TGCGCCAGCAGCTTGGTGGCTAGCGGGTTACATACGCAGTATTTT,CASSLVASGLHTQYF
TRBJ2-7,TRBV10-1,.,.,TGCGCCAGCAGTGAGTCCGGGACAAAGGGCGAGCAGTACTTC,CASSESGTKGEQYF
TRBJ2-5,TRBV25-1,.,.,TGTGCCAGCAGTGACCCCCCGAGTGGGCAGAAAGAGACCCAGTACTTC,CASSDPPSGQKETQYF
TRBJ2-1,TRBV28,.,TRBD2,TGTGCCAGCAGTTCGGGACTAGCGGGAGCCTATGAGCAGTTCTTC,CASSSGLAGAYEQFF
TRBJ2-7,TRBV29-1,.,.,TGCAGCGTTGAATCGCAGGGTGAGGCCGAGCAGTACTTC,CSVESQGEAEQYF
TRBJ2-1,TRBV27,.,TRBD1,TGTGCCAGCAGTTTATGGTCAGGACAGGATGTCTACAATGAGCAGTTCTTC,CASSLWSGQDVYNEQFF
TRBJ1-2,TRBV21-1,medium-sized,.,TGTGCCAGCAGCAAATCTTTTAGGGACAGGGGCGGCTATGGCTACACCTTC,CASSKSFRDRGGYGYTF
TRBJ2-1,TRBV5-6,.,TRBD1,TGTGCCAGCAGCATCCGGGACAGGGATAATGAGCAGTTCTTC,CASSIRDRDNEQFF
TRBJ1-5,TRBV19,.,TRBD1,TGTGCCAGTTGGGGACAGGGTCAAGGGCCCCAGCATTTT,CASWGQGQGPQHF
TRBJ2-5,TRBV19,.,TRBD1,TGTGCCAGTAGTATCGGAGGACAGGAAGAGACCCAGTACTTC,CASSIGGQEETQYF
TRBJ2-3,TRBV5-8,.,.,TGTGCCAGCATATTCGACTACACAGATACGCAGTATTTT,CASIFDYTDTQYF
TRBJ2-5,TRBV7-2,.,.,TGTGCCAGCAGCTTAGTGGGAGGTCAGCATCCGGCCCAATGGGAGACCCAGTACTTC,CASSLVGGQHPAQWETQYF
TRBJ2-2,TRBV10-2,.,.,TGCGCCAGCAGCAGACCGGGACTGAAAACCGGGGAGCTGTTTTTT,CASSRPGLKTGELFF
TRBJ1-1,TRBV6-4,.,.,TGTGCCAGCAGTGAAAAGGGAGACACTGAAGCTTTCTTT,CASSEKGDTEAFF
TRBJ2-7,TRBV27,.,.,TGTGCCAGCAGTTCCCGAACAGGGAACGAGCAGTACTTC,CASSSRTGNEQYF
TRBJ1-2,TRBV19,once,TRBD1,TGTGCCAGTAGCCCGACAGGGACTAACTATGGCTACACCTTC,CASSPTGTNYGYTF
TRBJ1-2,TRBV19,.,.,TGTGCCAGTACCCAAGGGACATCTAACTATGGCTACACCTTC,CASTQGTSNYGYTF
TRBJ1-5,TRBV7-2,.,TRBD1,TGTGCCAGCAGCTCCGACAGGGGAGAGTCTCAGCCCCAGCATTTT,CASSSDRGESQPQHF
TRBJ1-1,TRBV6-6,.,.,TGTGCCAGCAGTTACCTATCCGAAGCTAACACTGAAGCTTTCTTT,CASSYLSEANTEAFF
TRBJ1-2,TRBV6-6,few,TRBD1,TGTGCCAGCAGTTTCCCCGGGACAGAGTATGGCTACACCTTC,CASSFPGTEYGYTF
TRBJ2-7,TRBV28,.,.,TGTGCCAGCAGTCCGACAGGAAGCATCTACGAGCAGTACTTC,CASSPTGSIYEQYF
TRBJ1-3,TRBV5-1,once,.,TGCGCCAGCAGCCCGGAAGGACTATCTGGAAACACCATATATTTT,CASSPEGLSGNTIYF
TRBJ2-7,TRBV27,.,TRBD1,TGTGCCAGCAGTCCCCTCATGGGGACAGGGGTATCCTACGAGCAGTACTTC,CASSPLMGTGVSYEQYF
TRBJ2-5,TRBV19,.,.,TGTGCCAGTAGTCTACGTTTGAGCGAGACCCAGTACTTC,CASSLRLSETQYF
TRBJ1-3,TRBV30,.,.,TGTGCCTGGGGGAGGTGGGGGGATGGAAACACCATATATTTT,CAWGRWGDGNTIYF
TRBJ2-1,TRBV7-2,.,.,TGTGCCAGCAGCCCCCCCGGACAGCACAATGAGCAGTTCTTC,CASSPPGQHNEQFF
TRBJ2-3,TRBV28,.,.,TGTGCCAGCAGTTTATGGCGGGACGATACGCAGTATTTT,CASSLWRDDTQYF